A single sample is the source of the 7 T cell receptor beta chains below, sequenced in a study of Graves' ophthalmopathy and Graves' hyperthyroidism. RNA transcripts provided the template for amplifying TCR beta CDR3 regions. An initial RT-PCR round employing HTBI primers preceded a second-round multiplex PCR. A single record per CDR3 protein comes from TCRdb applying MiXCR to the multiplex PCR reads. The table shows about 220,000 distinct CDR3 sequences, with 20% to 25% occurring only once. The specimen sequenced was peripheral blood. Every receptor here comes from a woman between 45 and 65 years old with Graves' ophthalmopathy.

This clonotype was observed at least ten times. This rearrangement joins TRBV12-3 or TRBV12-4 to TRBJ1-6, with D unresolved. Trimming removed 3 bases at V and 7 bases at J, with 7 bases between. This CDR3 contains 13 residues. Here the CDR3 reads CASSFGSNSPLHF. The CDR3 coding sequence is TGTGCCAGCAGTTTTGGCAGCAATTCACCCCTCCACTTT.

A few counts support this clonotype. The chain employs TRBV18 and TRBJ1-5, with a possible D match to TRBD1 (5 bases). The CDR3 sequence is 14 residues long. V lost 3 bases and J lost 5, with 11 bases in between. The germline V gene has CDR1 KGHSH and CDR2 LQKENI. DNA for the CDR3: TGTGCCAGCTCACCCGCAGGGACGGATCAGCCCCAGCATTTT. Its translation is CASSPAGTDQPQHF.

The chain joins TRBV7-9 to TRBJ2-5; D not resolved. The germline V gene has CDR1 SEHNR and CDR2 FQNEAQ (reference sequence). The CDR3 length is 12 residues. V dropped 4 bases and J dropped 3 bases, with 6 bases sitting between them. The CDR3 sequence is CASSYSEETQYF. CDR3 in DNA: TGTGCCAGCAGCTACTCAGAAGAGACCCAGTACTTC.

This clonotype has a count of ten or more. It is likely a read error, because the conserved phenylalanine at the end of the CDR3 is missing. The rearrangement joins TRBV9 to TRBJ2-5; 8 bases line up with TRBD1. From germline, CDR1 is SGDLS and CDR2 YYNGEE. The CDR3 extends over 16 amino acids. V dropped 4 bases and J dropped 1; count of bases not matched to a gene: 9. In nucleotides, the CDR3 is TGTGCCAGCAGCCCTCACAGGGGGATCACCCAAGAGACCCAGTACCTC. This gives the protein CASSPHRGITQETQYL.

This clonotype was observed a few times. CDR3 bases: TGTGCCAGCAGCGCAGATAGCGGGATTGGGTACGAGCAGTACTTC. Protein sequence: CASSADSGIGYEQYF. J is TRBJ2-7 and V is TRBV9; the match to TRBD2 covers 8 bases. The germline V gene has CDR1 SGDLS and CDR2 YYNGEE. The CDR3 extends over 15 amino acids. V lost 3 bases, J lost 4 bases, and 9 bases stayed unmatched.

In its sample, this clonotype was seen many times. This chain connects TRBV20-1 to TRBJ1-5; D uncertain. This CDR3 region has 12 residues. Germline values: CDR1 DFQATT, CDR2 SNEGSKA (reference sequence). The DNA of the CDR3 is TGCAGCGGGCTGGATGGGAATCAGCCCCAGCATTTT. Encoded protein: CSGLDGNQPQHF.

The V call is TRBV4-1, the J call TRBJ1-1; maybe TRBD1 (6 bases). The germline V gene has CDR1 MGHRA and CDR2 YSYEKL. V lost 1 base and J 5 bases, leaving 17 bases between the germline ends. This CDR3 is built from 16 residues. CDR3 in DNA: TGCGCCAGCAGCCAAGGGGGTTCGGGGGCGGGAACTGAAGCTTTCTTT. Its translation is CASSQGGSGAGTEAFF.